Presented here are 10 T cell receptor beta chains from one specimen sequenced in a study of somatic mutations in cytotoxic T cells in rheumatoid arthritis. The assay was immunoSEQ multiplex PCR, and TCRdb's table has in-frame clones only and misses some. The repertoire has around 16,000 clones, 70% to 75% of them found once; the top ten carry 11% to 15%. The sequenced sample was CD8+ T cells sorted from blood. These receptors all come from an adult with rheumatoid arthritis.

The chain uses TRBV6-6 and TRBJ1-2; D is unclear. Germline loops: CDR1 MNHNY, CDR2 SVGAGI (reference sequence). Trimming cost V 10 bases and J 4 bases, with 13 bases left between them. The CDR3 is 12 residues long. The CDR3 coding sequence is TGTGCCATCGGCGGTTCTTTCTATGGCTACACCTTC. Residues: CAIGGSFYGYTF.

The chain employs TRBV4-1 and TRBJ2-2; TRBD1 agrees at 8 bases. Trimming took 6 bases from V and 0 from J; bases not matched to a gene: 3. The CDR3 has 15 amino acids. Looked up from germline, CDR1 is MGHRA and CDR2 is YSYEKL. In nucleotides, the CDR3 is TGCGCCAGCAGGGACAGGGCTTCGAACACCGGGGAGCTGTTTTTT. Encoded protein: CASRDRASNTGELFF.

Concerning this clone: The junction departs from germline at one end; a sequencing error may be responsible. J is TRBJ2-7 and V is TRBV30, with D uncertain. The CDR3 length is 14 residues. Germline V gives CDR1 GTSNPN, CDR2 SVGIG (reference sequence). The CDR3 region is CACQWGSIGTMENF. In nucleotides, the CDR3 is TGTGCCTGCCAATGGGGTTCAATAGGAACGATGGAGAACTTC.

This chain uses TRBV7-6 with TRBJ2-3; D might be TRBD1 or TRBD2, each matching 5 bases. Trimming cost V 5 bases and J 1 base, with 13 bases left between them. This CDR3 has 15 residues. Per germline, CDR1 SGHVS and CDR2 FNYEAQ. This chain's CDR3 is CASSQTRDGTDTQYF. CDR3 nucleotides: TGTGCCAGCAGCCAAACCCGGGACGGCACAGATACGCAGTATTTT.

The genes are TRBV28 and TRBJ2-3, with 7 positions matching TRBD2. With V trimmed by 4 bases and J by 4 bases, 8 bases remained unmatched. The CDR3 has 15 residues. The germline gives CDR1 MDHEN, CDR2 SYDVKM. DNA for the CDR3: TGTGCCAGCAGTTCCCTGATAGCGGGCGCAGATACGCAGTATTTT. As protein: CASSSLIAGADTQYF.

The chain couples TRBV27 to TRBJ2-2; 11 bases are a match to TRBD2. This CDR3 spans 15 amino acids. Germline V CDR1 and CDR2: MNHEY, SMNVEV (reference sequence). V lost 6 bases and J lost 4; bases outside the gene matches: 4. The DNA for the CDR3 is TGTGCCAGCAGACTAGCGGGAGCCACCACCGGGGAGCTGTTTTTT. This translates into CASRLAGATTGELFF.

There are a few counts of this clone. The rearrangement joins TRBV29-1 to TRBJ2-7, with D perhaps matching TRBD1 or TRBD2 (6 bases each). This CDR3 is built from 14 residues. Per the germline V gene, CDR1 is SQVTM and CDR2 is ANQGSEA. Trimming took off 6 bases at V and 3 bases at J, with 18 bases between the two ends. The CDR3 DNA sequence: TGCAGCGTACCGGGGGCCGGAAACCACTACGAGCAGTACTTC. This gives the protein CSVPGAGNHYEQYF.

This clone was detected only once. V gene TRBV6-1 combines with J gene TRBJ2-1, with TRBD1 identical over 8 bases. Trimming removed 1 base from V and 8 bases from J; junction bases left unmatched: 7. The CDR3 length is 15 residues. Germline values: CDR1 MNHNS, CDR2 SASEGT. CDR3 residues: CASSEGRDRSDEQFF. The DNA of the CDR3 is TGTGCCAGCAGTGAAGGGCGGGACAGGAGCGATGAGCAGTTCTTC.

V and J are TRBV5-1 and TRBJ2-7; TRBD2 might be the D (5 bases). Germline V lookup: CDR1 SGHRS, CDR2 YFSETQ. The V end was cut by 0 bases, the J end by 5 bases, with 18 bases between. The CDR3 runs to 16 residues. The CDR3 DNA follows: TGCGCCAGCAGCTTGGCTGAGAGTGTCGCGGGCGACGAGCAGTACTTC. It is translated as CASSLAESVAGDEQYF.

The genes are TRBV6-5 and TRBJ1-2; a possible D gene is TRBD1 (6 bases). V lost 0 bases and J lost 6, with 14 bases in between. Germline CDR1 MNHEY, CDR2 SVGAGI. The CDR3 extends over 15 amino acids. The CDR3 DNA reads as TGTGCCAGCAGTTACTCGAGGGGGGGGGCGGATGGCTACACCTTC. Its translation: CASSYSRGGADGYTF.